This T cell receptor (beta chain) was identified during a study of T cell changes during pregnancy in multiple sclerosis. TCRdb's copy holds only in-frame clones and misses some; the assay was immunoSEQ multiplex PCR. The sample has under 40,000 clones; 90% are singletons. CDR1 PRHDT and CDR2 FYEKMQ come from the germline V gene (reference sequence). This CDR3 is 18 amino acids long. V was shortened by 1 base and J by 0 bases, with 18 bases between the two germline ends. This clone is a singleton in its sample. The sample was CD8+ T cells from peripheral blood mononuclear cells, taken before pregnancy. The chain links TRBV13 to TRBJ1-1; D not certain. The TCR originated in a female donor with multiple sclerosis, enrolled in a pregnancy study. Here the CDR3 DNA reads TGTGCCAGCAGCTTAGAACGTGCTGGGAGCACGGTGAACACTGAAGCTTTCTTT. It translates to CASSLERAGSTVNTEAFF.